This TCR beta chain appears in the sequencing data of a study of cytomegalovirus exposure and HLA in healthy donors. Whole-study findings and limits: That first-cohort TCR clusters tended to co-occur in the 120 or so validation repertoires was found in a later analysis. Listed as cytomegalovirus-associated were 170 or so TCR beta chains. CMV antigen specificity was confirmed in vitro for a few CMV-associated chains.

Worth noting for this clone: Antigen unknown.

The assay was immunoSEQ multiplex PCR, and TCRdb's table has in-frame clones only and misses some. Among 70,000 to 90,000 clones listed, around four fifths were seen once. This CDR3 region has 14 residues. Trimming took 4 bases from V and 1 from J, leaving 12 bases between them. The germline gives CDR1 SGHKS, CDR2 YYEKEE (reference sequence). This chain links TRBV5-5 with TRBJ2-7, with D maybe TRBD2 (5 bases). Sequenced material: PBMCs. The TCR comes from a man aged 25 to 45 in good health and CMV-seronegative. The DNA for the CDR3 is TGTGCCAGCAGCCTTAGGGAGAGGTCCTACGAGCAGTACTTC. It translates to CASSLRERSYEQYF.